These 3 T cell receptor beta chains were all obtained from the same sample, sequenced in a study of early T cells in non-severe SARS-CoV-2 infection. Via MiXCR, TCRdb re-called the 5' RACE reads, giving one row per CDR3 protein. The table has fewer than 100,000 distinct CDR3 sequences, about 12% seen once. The material sequenced was whole blood. The receptors here all came from an adult who was a healthcare worker with PCR-confirmed SARS-CoV-2 infection or an uninfected control (not recorded which).

This clonotype was detected only a few times. Here the CDR3 DNA reads TGCAGTGCTCGAAGGACTAGCGGGAACACAGATACGCAGTATTTT. Protein product: CSARRTSGNTDTQYF. The chain employs TRBV20-1 and TRBJ2-3, with 12 bases aligning to TRBD2. The V and J ends lost 5 bases and 2 bases, in that order; junction bases with no gene match: 5. Germline V CDR1 and CDR2: DFQATT, SNEGSKA (reference sequence). This CDR3 has 15 amino acids.

This clonotype has at least ten counts. V is TRBV5-5 and J is TRBJ1-4; D might be TRBD1 (6 bases). Trimming stripped 1 base from V and 8 bases from J, with 9 bases between. Germline CDR1 and CDR2: SGHKS and YYEKEE (reference sequence). The CDR3 length is 13 residues. The CDR3 nucleotides are TGTGCCAGCAGCTTGTGGGACAAAGAAAAACTGTTTTTT. Its translation: CASSLWDKEKLFF. Looking up the rest from reference TRBV5-5 and TRBJ1-4 gives the full variable domain: DAGVTQSPTHLIKTRGQQVTLRCSPISGHKSVSWYQQVLGQGPQFIFQYYEKEERGRGNFPDRFSARQFPNYSSELNVNALLLGDSALYLCASSLWDKEKLFFGSGTQLSVL.

In this sample, this clonotype turned up a few times. This chain connects TRBV19 to TRBJ2-1, with 10 bases matching TRBD2. Germline V lookup: CDR1 LNHDA, CDR2 SQIVND (reference sequence). The CDR3 consists of 16 residues. V lost 5 bases to trimming and J lost 9 bases; unmatched junction nucleotides: 13. In DNA form, the CDR3 reads TGTGCCAGTAGTCCCCCCAAGCTAGCGGGAGTCAGTGAGCAGTTCTTC. Protein product: CASSPPKLAGVSEQFF.